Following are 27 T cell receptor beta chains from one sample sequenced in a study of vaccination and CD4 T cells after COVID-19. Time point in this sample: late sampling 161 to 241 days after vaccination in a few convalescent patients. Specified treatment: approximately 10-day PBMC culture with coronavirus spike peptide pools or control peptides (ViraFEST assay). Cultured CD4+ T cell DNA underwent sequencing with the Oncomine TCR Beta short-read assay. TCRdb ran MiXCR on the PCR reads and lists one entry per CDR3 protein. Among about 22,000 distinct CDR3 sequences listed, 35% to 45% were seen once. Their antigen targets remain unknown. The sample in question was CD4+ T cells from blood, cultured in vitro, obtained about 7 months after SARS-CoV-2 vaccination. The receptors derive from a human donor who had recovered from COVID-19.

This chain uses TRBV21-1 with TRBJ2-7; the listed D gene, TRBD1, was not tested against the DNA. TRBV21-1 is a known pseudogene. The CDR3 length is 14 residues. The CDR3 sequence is CASSKTGVPYEQYF. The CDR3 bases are TGTGCCAGCAGCAAAACGGGGGTCCCCTACGAGCAGTACTTC.

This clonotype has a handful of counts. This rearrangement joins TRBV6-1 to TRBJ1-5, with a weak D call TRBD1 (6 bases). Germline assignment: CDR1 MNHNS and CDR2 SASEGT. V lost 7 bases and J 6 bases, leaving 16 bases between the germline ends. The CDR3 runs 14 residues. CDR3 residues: CASTADRFLQPQHF. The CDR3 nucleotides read TGTGCCAGCACTGCCGACAGGTTCCTTCAGCCCCAGCATTTT.

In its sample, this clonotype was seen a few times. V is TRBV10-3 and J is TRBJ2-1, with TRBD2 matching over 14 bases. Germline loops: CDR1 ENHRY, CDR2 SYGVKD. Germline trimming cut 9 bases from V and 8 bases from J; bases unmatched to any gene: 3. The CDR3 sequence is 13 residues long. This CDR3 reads CAIGTSGGHEQFF. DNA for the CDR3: TGTGCCATTGGGACTAGCGGGGGTCATGAGCAGTTCTTC.

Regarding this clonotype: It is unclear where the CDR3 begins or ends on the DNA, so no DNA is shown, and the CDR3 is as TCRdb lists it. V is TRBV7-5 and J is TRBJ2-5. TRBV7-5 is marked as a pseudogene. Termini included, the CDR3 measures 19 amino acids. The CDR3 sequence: CISVPEASTPRGTEETQYF.

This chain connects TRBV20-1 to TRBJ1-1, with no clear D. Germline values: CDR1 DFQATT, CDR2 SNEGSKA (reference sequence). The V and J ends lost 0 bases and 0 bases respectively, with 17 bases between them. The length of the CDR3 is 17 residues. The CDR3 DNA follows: TGCAGTGCTAGAGATTTATTCAGGTCCGCGGTGAACACTGAAGCTTTCTTT. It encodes CSARDLFRSAVNTEAFF.

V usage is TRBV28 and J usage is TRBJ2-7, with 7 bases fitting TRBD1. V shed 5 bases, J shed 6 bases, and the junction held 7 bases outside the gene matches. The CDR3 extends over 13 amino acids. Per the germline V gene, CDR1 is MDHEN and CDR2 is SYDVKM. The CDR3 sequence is CASSHQGDGEQYF. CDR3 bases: TGTGCCAGCAGTCACCAGGGGGACGGCGAGCAGTACTTC.

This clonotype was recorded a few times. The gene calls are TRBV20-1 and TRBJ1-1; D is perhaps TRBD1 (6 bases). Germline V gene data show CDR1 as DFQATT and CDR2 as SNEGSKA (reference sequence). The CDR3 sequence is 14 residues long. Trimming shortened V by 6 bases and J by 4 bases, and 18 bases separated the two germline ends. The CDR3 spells CSAPMGGAGTEAFF. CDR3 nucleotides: TGCAGTGCCCCTATGGGGGGGGCGGGCACTGAAGCTTTCTTT.

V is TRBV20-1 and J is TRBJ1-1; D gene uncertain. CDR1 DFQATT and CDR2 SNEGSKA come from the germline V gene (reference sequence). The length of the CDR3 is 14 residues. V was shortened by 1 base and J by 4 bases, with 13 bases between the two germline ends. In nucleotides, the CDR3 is TGCAGTGCTAGAGCCCCTCTGGGGAGCACTGAAGCTTTCTTT. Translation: CSARAPLGSTEAFF.

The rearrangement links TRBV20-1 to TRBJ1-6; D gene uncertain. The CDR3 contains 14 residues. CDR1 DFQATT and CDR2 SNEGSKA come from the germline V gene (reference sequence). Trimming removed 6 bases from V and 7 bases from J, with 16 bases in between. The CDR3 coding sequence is TGCAGTGCCCCCCCCCAGAACACAAATTCACCCCTCCACTTT. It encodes CSAPPQNTNSPLHF.

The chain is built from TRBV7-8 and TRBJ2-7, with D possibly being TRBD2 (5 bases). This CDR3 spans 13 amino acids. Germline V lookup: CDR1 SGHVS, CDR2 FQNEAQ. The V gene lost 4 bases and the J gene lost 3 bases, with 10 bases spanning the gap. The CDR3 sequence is CASSSGSIYEQYF. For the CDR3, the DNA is TGTGCCAGCAGCTCGGGGTCTATCTACGAGCAGTACTTC.

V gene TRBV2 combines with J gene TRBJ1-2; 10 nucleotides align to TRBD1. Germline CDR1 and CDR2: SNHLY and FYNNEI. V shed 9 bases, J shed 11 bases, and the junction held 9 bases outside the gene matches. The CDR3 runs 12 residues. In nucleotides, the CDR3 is TGTGCCAGAACCGGGACAGGGGCCCTTTACACCTTC. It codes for CARTGTGALYTF.

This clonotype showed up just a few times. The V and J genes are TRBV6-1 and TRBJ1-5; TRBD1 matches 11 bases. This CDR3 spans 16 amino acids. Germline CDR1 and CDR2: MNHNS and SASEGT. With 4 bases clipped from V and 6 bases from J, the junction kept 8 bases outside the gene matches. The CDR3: CASSGPDRGLTQPQHF. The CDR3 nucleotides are TGTGCCAGCAGTGGACCGGACAGGGGGCTGACTCAGCCCCAGCATTTT.

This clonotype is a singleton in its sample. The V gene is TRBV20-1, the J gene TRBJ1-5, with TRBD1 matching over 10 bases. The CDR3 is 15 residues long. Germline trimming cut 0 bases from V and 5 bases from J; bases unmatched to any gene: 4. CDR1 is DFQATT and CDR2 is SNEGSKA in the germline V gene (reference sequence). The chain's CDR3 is CSARDRDRGDQPQHF. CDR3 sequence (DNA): TGCAGTGCTAGAGACCGGGACAGGGGTGATCAGCCCCAGCATTTT.

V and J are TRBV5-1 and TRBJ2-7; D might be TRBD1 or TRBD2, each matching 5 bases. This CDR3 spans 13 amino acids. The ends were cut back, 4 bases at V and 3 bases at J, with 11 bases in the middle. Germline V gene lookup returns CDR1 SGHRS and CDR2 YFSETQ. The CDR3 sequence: CASSRDGDYEQYF. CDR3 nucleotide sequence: TGCGCCAGCAGCCGGGACGGAGACTACGAGCAGTACTTC.

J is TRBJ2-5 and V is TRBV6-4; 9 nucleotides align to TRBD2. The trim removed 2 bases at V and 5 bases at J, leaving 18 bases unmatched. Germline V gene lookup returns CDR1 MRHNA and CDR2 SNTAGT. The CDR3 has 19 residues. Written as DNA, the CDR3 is TGTGCCAGCAGTGACCCACACAAAGTAGCGGGAGACCCTGGTGAGACCCAGTACTTC. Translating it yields CASSDPHKVAGDPGETQYF.

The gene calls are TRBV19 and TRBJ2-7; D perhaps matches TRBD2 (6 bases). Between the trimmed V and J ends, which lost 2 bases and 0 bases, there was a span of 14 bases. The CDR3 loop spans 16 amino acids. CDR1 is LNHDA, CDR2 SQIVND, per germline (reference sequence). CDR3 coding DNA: TGTGCCAGTAGTATAATTGAAGGCGGGGTCTCCTACGAGCAGTACTTC. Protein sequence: CASSIIEGGVSYEQYF.

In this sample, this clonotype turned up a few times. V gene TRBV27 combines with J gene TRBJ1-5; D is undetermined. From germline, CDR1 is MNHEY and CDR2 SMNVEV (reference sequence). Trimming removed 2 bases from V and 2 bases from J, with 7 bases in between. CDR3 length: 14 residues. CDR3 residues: CASSLEIGNQPQHF. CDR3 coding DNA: TGTGCCAGCAGTTTAGAGATCGGCAATCAGCCCCAGCATTTT.

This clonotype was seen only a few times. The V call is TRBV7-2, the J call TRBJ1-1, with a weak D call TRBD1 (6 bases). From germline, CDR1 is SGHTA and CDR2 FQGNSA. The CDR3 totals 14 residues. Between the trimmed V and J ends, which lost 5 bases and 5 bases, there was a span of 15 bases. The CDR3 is CASSKQGGLTEAFF. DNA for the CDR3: TGTGCCAGCAGCAAACAGGGAGGATTAACTGAAGCTTTCTTT.

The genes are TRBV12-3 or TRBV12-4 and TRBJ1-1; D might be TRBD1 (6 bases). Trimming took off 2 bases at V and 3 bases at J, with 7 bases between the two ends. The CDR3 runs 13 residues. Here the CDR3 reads CASSLSGDTEAFF. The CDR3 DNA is TGTGCCAGCAGTTTATCAGGGGACACTGAAGCTTTCTTT.

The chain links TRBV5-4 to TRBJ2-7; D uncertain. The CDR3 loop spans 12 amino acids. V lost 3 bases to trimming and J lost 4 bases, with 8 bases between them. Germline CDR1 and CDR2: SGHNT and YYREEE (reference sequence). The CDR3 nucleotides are TGTGCCAGCAGCTGGTTGGGTTACGAGCAGTACTTC. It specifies CASSWLGYEQYF.

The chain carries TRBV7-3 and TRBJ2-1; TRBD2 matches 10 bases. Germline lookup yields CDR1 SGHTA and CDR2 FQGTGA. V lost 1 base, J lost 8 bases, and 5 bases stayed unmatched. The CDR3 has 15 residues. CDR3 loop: CASSLNSGRYDEQFF. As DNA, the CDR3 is TGTGCCAGCAGCTTAAATAGCGGGAGGTATGATGAGCAGTTCTTC. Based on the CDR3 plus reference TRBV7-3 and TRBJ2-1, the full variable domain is GAGVSQTPSNKVTEKGKYVELRCDPISGHTALYWYRQSLGQGPEFLIYFQGTGAADDSGLPNDRFFAVRPEGSVSTLKIQRTERGDSAVYLCASSLNSGRYDEQFFGPGTRLTVL.

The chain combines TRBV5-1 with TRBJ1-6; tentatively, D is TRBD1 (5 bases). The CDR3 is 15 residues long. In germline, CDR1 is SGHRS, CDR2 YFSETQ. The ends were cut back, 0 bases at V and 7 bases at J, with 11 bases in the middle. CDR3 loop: CASSLEQAQNSPLHF. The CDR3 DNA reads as TGCGCCAGCAGCTTGGAACAGGCCCAAAATTCACCCCTCCACTTT.

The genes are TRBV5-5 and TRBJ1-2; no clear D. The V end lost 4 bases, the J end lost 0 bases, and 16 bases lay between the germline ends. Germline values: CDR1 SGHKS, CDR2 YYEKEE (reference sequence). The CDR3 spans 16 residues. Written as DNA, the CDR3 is TGTGCCAGCAGCCCCGAGGTTTGGGGTGCTAACTATGGCTACACCTTC. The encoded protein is CASSPEVWGANYGYTF.

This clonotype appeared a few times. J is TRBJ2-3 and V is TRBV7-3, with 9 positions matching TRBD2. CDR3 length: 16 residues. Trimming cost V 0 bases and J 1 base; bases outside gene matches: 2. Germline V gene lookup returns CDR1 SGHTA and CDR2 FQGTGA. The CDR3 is CASSLTAGGRTDTQYF. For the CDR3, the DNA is TGTGCCAGCAGCTTAACAGCGGGGGGCCGCACAGATACGCAGTATTTT.

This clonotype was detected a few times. The CDR3 sequence: CASSAGGLGETQYF. Written as DNA, the CDR3 is TGTGCCAGCAGCGCGGGGGGGCTCGGGGAGACCCAGTACTTC. The chain recombines TRBV6-1 with TRBJ2-5, with TRBD2 identical over 9 bases. Trimming at V came to 6 bases and at J to 5 bases, leaving 7 bases not matched to a gene. The CDR3 sequence is 14 residues long. Per germline, CDR1 MNHNS and CDR2 SASEGT.

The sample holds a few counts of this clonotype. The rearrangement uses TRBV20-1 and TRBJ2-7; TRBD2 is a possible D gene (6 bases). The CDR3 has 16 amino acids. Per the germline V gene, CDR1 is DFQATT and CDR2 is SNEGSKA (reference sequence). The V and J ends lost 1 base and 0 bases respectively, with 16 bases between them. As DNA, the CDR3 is TGCAGTGCTAGAGGGGGAGCGGGCCAGAGCTCCTACGAGCAGTACTTC. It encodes CSARGGAGQSSYEQYF.

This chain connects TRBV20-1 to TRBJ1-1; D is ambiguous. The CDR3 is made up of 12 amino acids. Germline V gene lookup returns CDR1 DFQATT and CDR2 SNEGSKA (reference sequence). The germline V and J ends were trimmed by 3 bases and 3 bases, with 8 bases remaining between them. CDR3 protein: CSARPRDTEAFF. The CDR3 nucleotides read TGCAGTGCTAGGCCTCGGGACACTGAAGCTTTCTTT.